Detailed here is one T cell receptor (beta chain). Antigen unknown. J lost 3 bases, V lost 0 bases, and 1 base had no gene match. This CDR3 has 15 amino acids. CDR1 and CDR2 (germline): SGDLS, YYNGEE. The data were obtained in a study of radiotherapy plus CTLA-4 blockade in lung cancer. Overall study results and limits: Following radiotherapy plus ipilimumab, tumor-derived TCR clones expanded in the blood.

Sequencing used immunoSEQ multiplex PCR; TCRdb keeps in-frame clones, though not all of them. The sample consists of more than 90,000 clones, almost 90% of them appearing once. This chain joins TRBV9 and TRBJ2-1; 9 bases are shared with TRBD2. This receptor was identified in a human donor with non-small cell lung cancer that progressed on radiotherapy plus ipilimumab. The sequencing here drew on peripheral blood, taken from a patient treated with radiotherapy plus ipilimumab. For the CDR3, the DNA is TGTGCCAGCAGCGTAGATAGCGGGGGCTACAATGAGCAGTTCTTC. This translates into CASSVDSGGYNEQFF.